This T cell receptor beta chain emerged from a study of blood T cell repertoires in COVID-19. Across the study: PBMCs, B-cell-depleted T cells, or T cells provided the cDNA or gDNA that made up the material.

Clones were read by immunoSEQ multiplex PCR, and TCRdb kept only the in-frame ones, dropping some. The sample shows approximately 120,000 clones, about four fifths of them seen only once. CDR1 SGHRS and CDR2 YFSETQ come from the germline V gene. V lost 4 bases, J lost 4 bases, and 7 bases stayed unmatched. The CDR3 is 15 amino acids. This chain uses TRBV5-1 with TRBJ2-3, with 9 bases identical to TRBD1. This sequence was found in a man aged 55 to 70 with acute or convalescent COVID-19. The specimen sequenced was peripheral blood. CDR3 DNA sequence: TGCGCCAGCAGCCAACAGGGGGCCGTCGCAGATACGCAGTATTTT. Translation gives CASSQQGAVADTQYF.